This TCR beta chain was observed in a study of cytomegalovirus exposure and HLA in healthy donors. Points from the study as a whole: The study carried out a later analysis of TCR beta sequences. It associated some 17,000 of them with specific HLA alleles at a false discovery rate of 0.05. CMV serostatus was the only recorded immune exposure for donors. High sensitivity and specificity were reportedly achieved when the classifier diagnosed cytomegalovirus status.

Concerning this clone: Its antigen is undetermined.

The PCR made use of 60 Vbeta and 13 Jbeta primers. Method: immunoSEQ multiplex PCR; TCRdb's copy keeps in-frame clones and lacks some. Seen here are 200,000 to 250,000 clones, just over 75% observed once, and the top ten hold 0.6% to 0.65%. The germline V gene encodes CDR1 SNHLY and CDR2 FYNNEI. The CDR3 spans 14 residues. The V gene end was trimmed by 7 bases and the J gene end by 5 bases; junction bases not matched to a gene: 8. V and J are TRBV2 and TRBJ1-1; 9 positions match TRBD1. Sequences were obtained from PBMCs. The TCR comes from a man aged 18 to 29 in good health and CMV-seronegative. The CDR3 coding sequence is TGTGCCAGCACTACCGGGACAGGGAGTACTGAAGCTTTCTTT. This sequence encodes CASTTGTGSTEAFF.